This T cell receptor (beta chain) is from a study of CD8+ T cells in alopecia areata. Peripheral blood and lesional scalp punch biopsies came from alopecia areata patients. The length of the CDR3 is 13 residues. V lost 4 bases and J lost 3, with 11 bases in between. Germline V gene sequence: CDR1 SGHDT, CDR2 YYEEEE. The sequencing template was cDNA reverse transcribed from extracted RNA. Libraries were prepared by immunoSEQ multiplex PCR; TCRdb keeps only in-frame clonotypes and omits some of them. The profile shows over 200,000 clones, roughly 57% of them singletons. This clone was recorded once. This TCR came from a human donor with alopecia areata. This specimen was CD4+ T cells sorted from blood, taken at week 0. The chain couples TRBV5-6 to TRBJ2-7, with a possible D match to TRBD2 (6 bases). In DNA, the CDR3 is TGTGCCAGCAGCATATCGGGAGTCTACGAGCAGTACTTC. This codes for CASSISGVYEQYF.